The clone carrying this T cell receptor beta chain was recorded a few times. Trimming took 4 bases from V and 3 from J, leaving 10 bases between them. The CDR3 consists of 12 residues. Germline V gene sequence: CDR1 GTSNPN, CDR2 SVGIG (reference sequence). Random hexamers were used to reverse transcribe the RNA input (about 0.5 to 1 ug). The authors amplified TCR beta CDR3 across 54 Vbeta and 13 Jbeta using immunoSEQ multiplex PCR. TCRdb re-called the immunoSEQ multiplex PCR reads with MiXCR, one entry per CDR3 protein. The repertoire holds around 150,000 distinct CDR3 sequences, with roughly 94% as singletons. This specimen belongs to a study of CD8 T cells in Susac syndrome.

The sample was CD8+ T cells from PBMCs. The rearrangement links TRBV30 to TRBJ2-7; tentatively, D is TRBD2 (6 bases). The clonotype comes from a human donor in good health. DNA of the CDR3: TGTGCCTGGACGGCGGGAAACTACGAGCAGTACTTC. It codes for CAWTAGNYEQYF.